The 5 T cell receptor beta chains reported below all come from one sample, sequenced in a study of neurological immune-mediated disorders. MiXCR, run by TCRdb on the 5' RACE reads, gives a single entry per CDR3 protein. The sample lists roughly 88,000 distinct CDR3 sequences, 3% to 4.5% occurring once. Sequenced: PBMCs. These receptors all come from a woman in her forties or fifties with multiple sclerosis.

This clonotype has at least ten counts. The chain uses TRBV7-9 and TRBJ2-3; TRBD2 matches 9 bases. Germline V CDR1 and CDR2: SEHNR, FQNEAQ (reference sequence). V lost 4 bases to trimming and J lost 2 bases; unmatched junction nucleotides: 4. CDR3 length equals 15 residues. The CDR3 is CASSSLAGYTDTQYF. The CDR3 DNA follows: TGTGCCAGCAGCTCCCTAGCGGGGTACACAGATACGCAGTATTTT.

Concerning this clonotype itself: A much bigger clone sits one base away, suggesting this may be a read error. CDR3 amino acids: CASYAGVHSYEQYF. CDR3 sequence (DNA): TGCGCCAGTTACGCGGGGGTGCACTCCTACGAGCAGTACTTC. The rearrangement links TRBV5-1 to TRBJ2-7; 7 positions agree with TRBD2. The CDR3 sequence is 14 residues long. Trimming at V came to 8 bases and at J to 0 bases, leaving 8 bases not matched to a gene. From germline, CDR1 is SGHRS and CDR2 YFSETQ.

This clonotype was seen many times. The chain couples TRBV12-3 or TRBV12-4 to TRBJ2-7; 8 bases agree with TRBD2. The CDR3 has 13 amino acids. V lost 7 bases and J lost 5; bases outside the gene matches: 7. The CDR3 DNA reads TGTGCCAGCACGGGGAGCGGGGGTGACGAGCAGTACTTC. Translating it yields CASTGSGGDEQYF.

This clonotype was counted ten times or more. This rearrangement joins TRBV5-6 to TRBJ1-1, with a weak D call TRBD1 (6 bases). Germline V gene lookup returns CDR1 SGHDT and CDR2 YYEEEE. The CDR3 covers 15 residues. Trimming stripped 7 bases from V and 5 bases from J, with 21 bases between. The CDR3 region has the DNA TGTGCCAGCGGTGGAGGCATCCCCACAGGGACTGAAGCTTTCTTT. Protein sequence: CASGGGIPTGTEAFF.

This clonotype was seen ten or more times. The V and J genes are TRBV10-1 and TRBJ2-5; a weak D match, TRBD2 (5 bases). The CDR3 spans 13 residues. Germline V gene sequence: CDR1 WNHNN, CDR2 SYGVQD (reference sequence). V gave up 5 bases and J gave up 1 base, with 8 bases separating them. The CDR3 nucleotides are TGCGCCAGCAGTCGAGGGTTCCAAGAGACCCAGTACTTC. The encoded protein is CASSRGFQETQYF.